This T cell receptor (beta chain) was recovered during a study of T cells in Graves' hyperthyroidism and ophthalmopathy (dated 2019 in TCRdb). For the wider study: Peripheral blood was collected at initial diagnosis, before any treatment. TCR V-J signatures able to tell the groups apart were searched for in a discovery cohort of approximately 95 patients, of whom more than 40 had Graves' ophthalmopathy and around 57 had stable Graves' hyperthyroidism. Thyroid tissue and blood T-cell repertoires from six Graves' hyperthyroidism patients were also compared in the study. The paper reports TCR Vbeta CDR3 sequencing of more than 120 peripheral blood samples: some 41 ophthalmopathy, fewer than 80 hyperthyroidism and around 17 progressor patients. Once sampling was done, hyperthyroidism patients were given methimazole at a starting dose of 30 mg daily, whereas ophthalmopathy patients were given high-dose intravenous methylprednisolone. An independent validation cohort of around 20 hyperthyroidism patients and approximately 15 patients who later progressed to ophthalmopathy tested prospective prediction of ophthalmopathy. The 95 to 100 discovery patients were randomly divided into training and test sets at a 7:3 ratio. Study-wide conclusions, independent of this receptor: Sample size was not statistically predetermined, and investigators were not blinded to group allocation. In validation, progression to ophthalmopathy was predicted by the model with 70% to 71% sensitivity and 72.22% specificity, a median of about 6 months before onset. In cross-validation, a model built on a 13 V-J signature told ophthalmopathy apart from stable hyperthyroidism with approximately 90% sensitivity and approximately 84% specificity, and in testing the same model reached 80%/75%. Blood samples also contained most of the expanded thyroid clonotypes (frequency above 0.001), which suggests that blood repertoires may reflect thyroid immune responses.

The germline V gene supplies CDR1 KGHDR and CDR2 SFDVKD. From the cysteine through the phenylalanine, the CDR3 covers 13 amino acids. Only the CDR3 portion is preserved as DNA: 39 bases, with reading frame beginning at the first base. V was cut back by 3 bases and J by 4 bases, leaving a gap of 6 bases between them. The hyperthyroidism patients were between 18 and 65 years old and newly diagnosed, with a disease duration of less than 2 months. Patients with uncontrolled infections, other autoimmune diseases, pregnancy or lactation were excluded. Diagnoses were based on clinical symptoms, serum thyroxine and TRAb, thyroid ultrasound and orbital computed tomography. For progressor patients, blood was drawn at the first diagnosis of hyperthyroidism, before any ophthalmopathy symptoms had appeared. PBMCs were separated from roughly 10 ml of fresh peripheral blood using Ficoll-Paque density gradient centrifugation. Patients classed as progressors first received a Graves' hyperthyroidism diagnosis and then went on to develop ophthalmopathy during follow-up. Total RNA was extracted using Trizol reagent, and RNA quality was assessed on an Agilent 2100 Bioanalyzer.

With respect to this clonotype: Its recognized antigen is unknown. No clone much larger than this one lies a single base away; base qualities are absent.

The TCR beta CDR3 regions were amplified from RNA transcripts. A first-round RT-PCR of the TCR CDR3 used the HTBI primer set with the Qiagen OneStep RT-PCR kit. A second multiplex PCR round built the libraries, followed by size selection and purification. Sequencing of the libraries was done on an Illumina HiSeq2000 using paired-end 100 bp reads. As for how the authors treated the data: SOAPnuke was used to process the raw data, removing reads that contained adapters or uncalled bases, had a mean Phred below 15, or lacked an exact match to the constant primer or identifier. High-quality paired reads were merged using COPE v1.2.5, and each unique nucleotide sequence was defined as a clonotype. MiTCR v1.1 was used to align clonotypes to the IMGT TRBV, TRBD and TRBJ reference segments. The analysis included only V-J combinations with a frequency above 0.0001, which together covered roughly 99% of the repertoires. The TCS score was defined as the ratio of F50 (clonal expansion) to E x V (chaos), calculated using BLOSUM62-based TCRdist between CDR3 peptides within each V-J. Welch's t-statistics and random forest reduced 500 to 650 V-J features to 10 to 15, which were used in a naive Bayes classifier (R e1071). The raw public data were reprocessed by TCRdb itself: fastp quality trimming at Q25, MiXCR clonotype calling, in-frame beta chains only. Each record represents a unique CDR3 protein, reported with the most common genes and DNA among its rows. The V and J calls come from TCRdb's annotation, not from the publication. The sample profile shows approximately 600,000 distinct CDR3 sequences; 14% of them were found once. The biggest ten clones account for 5.8% of the sample.

This sequence originates from a woman aged 25 to 45 with Graves' hyperthyroidism that later progressed to Graves' ophthalmopathy. The chain is made from TRBV24-1 and TRBJ2-1, and possibly TRBD2, on 5 matching bases. The material sequenced was blood. This receptor carries the CDR3 CATSDEGYNEQFF. The nucleotide sequence reads as follows: TGTGCCACCAGTGATGAGGGATACAATGAGCAGTTCTTC.